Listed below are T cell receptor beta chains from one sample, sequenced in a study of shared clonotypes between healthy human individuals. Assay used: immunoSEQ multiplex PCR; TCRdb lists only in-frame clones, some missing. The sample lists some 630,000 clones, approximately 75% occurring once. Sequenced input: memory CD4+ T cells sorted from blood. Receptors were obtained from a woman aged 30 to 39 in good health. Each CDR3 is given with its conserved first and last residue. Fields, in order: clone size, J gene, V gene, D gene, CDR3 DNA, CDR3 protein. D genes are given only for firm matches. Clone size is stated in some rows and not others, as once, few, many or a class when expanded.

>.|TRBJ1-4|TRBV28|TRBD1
TGTGCCAGCAGTTTATATCAGGGGGCGGATGAAAAACTGTTTTTT
CASSLYQGADEKLFF
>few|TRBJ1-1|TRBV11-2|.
TGTGCCAGCAGCACTCAACGGGACACTGAAGCTTTCTTT
CASSTQRDTEAFF
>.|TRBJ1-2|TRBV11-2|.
TGTGCCAGCAGCTTAGTCCTTGGTGGAGGCTACACCTTC
CASSLVLGGGYTF
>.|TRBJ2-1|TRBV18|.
TGTGCCAGCTCACCAATTTTGACCCGACACTCCTACAATGAGCAGTTCTTC
CASSPILTRHSYNEQFF
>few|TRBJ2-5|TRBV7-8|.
TGTGCCAGCAGCTGGTTGGAGACCCAGTACTTC
CASSWLETQYF
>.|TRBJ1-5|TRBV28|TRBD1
TGTGCCAGCAATACCGGGACAGGGGTTCAGCCCCAGCATTTT
CASNTGTGVQPQHF
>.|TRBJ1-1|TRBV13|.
TGTGCCAGCAGCTTCGGGGCCTTGAACACTGAAGCTTTCTTT
CASSFGALNTEAFF
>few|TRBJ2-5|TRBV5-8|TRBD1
TGTGCCAGCAGCTTGTCGGACAGGGGGACCCAGTACTTC
CASSLSDRGTQYF
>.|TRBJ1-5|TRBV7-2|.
TGTGCCAGCAGCTTAGGGCTCAGGGGCCGGGAGCCCCAGCATTTT
CASSLGLRGREPQHF
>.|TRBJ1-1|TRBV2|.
TGTGCCAGCAGGGGGGGCAGGTCGGTGAACACTGAAGCTTTCTTT
CASRGGRSVNTEAFF
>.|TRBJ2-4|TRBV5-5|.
TGTGCCAGCAGCTTGGACACGGCCAAAAACATTCAGTACTTC
CASSLDTAKNIQYF
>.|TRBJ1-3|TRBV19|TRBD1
TGTGCCAGTAGTACCCGACAGGGATACTCTGGAAACACCATATATTTT
CASSTRQGYSGNTIYF
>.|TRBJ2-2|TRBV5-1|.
TGCGCCAGCAGCTTATCTTCTGGTACCGGGGAGCTGTTTTTT
CASSLSSGTGELFF
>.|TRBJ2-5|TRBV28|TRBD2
TGTGCCAGCAGTTCTAGGACTAGCGGGAGAGTGGAGACCCAGTACTTC
CASSSRTSGRVETQYF
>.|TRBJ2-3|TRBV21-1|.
TGTGCCAGCAGCAAAGAACACACAGATACGCAGTATTTT
CASSKEHTDTQYF
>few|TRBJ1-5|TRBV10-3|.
TGTGCCATCAGCGCAGAGGGCAATCAGCCCCAGCATTTT
CAISAEGNQPQHF